The next 21 T cell receptor beta chains were all read from a single sample in a study of T cell responses to AZD1222 COVID-19 vaccine. Method: immunoSEQ multiplex PCR; TCRdb's copy keeps in-frame clones and lacks some. The table includes 75,000 to 90,000 clones, 70% to 90% detected once. Sequenced material: peripheral blood, taken 28 days after the second AZD1222 dose. Receptors were obtained from an adult who received the AZD1222 COVID-19 vaccine.

V gene TRBV7-8 combines with J gene TRBJ2-5, with a weak D call TRBD2 (7 bases). V dropped 4 bases and J dropped 5 bases, with 17 bases sitting between them. CDR3 size: 15 residues. Germline V gene data show CDR1 as SGHVS and CDR2 as FQNEAQ. CDR3: CASSSWGGRRETQYF. In nucleotides, the CDR3 is TGTGCCAGCAGCTCCTGGGGGGGCCGACGGGAGACCCAGTACTTC.

The V call is TRBV7-2, the J call TRBJ2-5; D ambiguous. This CDR3 has 13 residues. V was shortened by 0 bases and J by 2 bases, with 4 bases between the two germline ends. Germline V gives CDR1 SGHTA, CDR2 FQGNSA. The CDR3 sequence: CASSLAWQETQYF. DNA of the CDR3: TGTGCCAGCAGCTTAGCGTGGCAAGAGACCCAGTACTTC.

The J gene is TRBJ2-7, the V gene TRBV6-5, with 8 nucleotides matching TRBD1. Germline V gene data show CDR1 as MNHEY and CDR2 as SVGAGI. The length of the CDR3 is 14 residues. Trimming cost V 7 bases and J 0 bases; bases outside gene matches: 5. The CDR3 spells CASTTGQVSYEQYF. CDR3 nucleotide sequence: TGTGCCAGCACCACGGGACAGGTCTCCTACGAGCAGTACTTC.

The genes are TRBV12-3 or TRBV12-4 and TRBJ2-5; the D is unclear. CDR3 length equals 13 residues. V gave up 8 bases and J gave up 1 base, with 11 bases separating them. The CDR3 DNA is TGTGCCAGCCGACCGACGGTCCAAGAGACCCAGTACTTC. Translating it yields CASRPTVQETQYF.

The rearrangement uses TRBV12-5 and TRBJ1-3, with unresolved D. The CDR3 has 15 residues. Germline CDR1 reads LGHNT; CDR2 reads FRNRAP. V shed 5 bases and J shed 1 base, with 12 bases lying between them. The chain's CDR3 is CASGQLGRSGNTIYF. The DNA of the CDR3 is TGTGCTAGTGGTCAACTGGGTCGTTCTGGAAACACCATATATTTT.

The chain carries TRBV6-2 or TRBV6-3 and TRBJ1-6; D gene ambiguous. Per germline, CDR1 MNHEY and CDR2 SVGEGT. This CDR3 has 19 residues. Trimming shortened V by 0 bases and J by 2 bases, and 17 bases separated the two germline ends. The CDR3 DNA is TGTGCCAGCAGTTACTCGAGTAGATCTTCAGGCACCTATAATTCACCCCTCCACTTT. Encoded protein: CASSYSSRSSGTYNSPLHF.

The CDR3, as DNA: TGTGCCAGCAGCTTAGCGGGTTTAAGTAACGGGGAGCTGTTTTTT. As protein: CASSLAGLSNGELFF. The chain uses TRBV11-3 and TRBJ2-2; the D is unclear. V gave up 1 base and J gave up 7 bases, with 13 bases separating them. The CDR3 spans 15 residues. CDR1 and CDR2 (germline): SGHNT, YENEEA.

Regarding this clone: Other nucleotide sequences in the sample specify the same CDR3. This chain uses TRBV20-1 with TRBJ2-7; D perhaps matches TRBD1 (6 bases). The germline V and J ends were trimmed by 3 bases and 1 base, with 10 bases remaining between them. Germline V gene sequence: CDR1 DFQATT, CDR2 SNEGSKA (reference sequence). CDR3 length equals 13 residues. CDR3 residues: CSASTGFSYEQYF. CDR3 DNA sequence: TGCAGTGCTAGTACAGGGTTTTCCTACGAGCAGTACTTC.

The chain employs TRBV9 and TRBJ1-5; D not certain. V lost 0 bases and J lost 3, with 7 bases in between. The germline gives CDR1 SGDLS, CDR2 YYNGEE. CDR3 length: 14 residues. CDR3 DNA: TGTGCCAGCAGCGTAGGTGGTAACAATCAGCCCCAGCATTTT. This sequence encodes CASSVGGNNQPQHF.

The chain recombines TRBV2 with TRBJ1-6, with a possible D match to TRBD1 (6 bases). This CDR3 spans 14 amino acids. V lost 0 bases and J 9 bases, leaving 9 bases between the germline ends. Germline assignment: CDR1 SNHLY and CDR2 FYNNEI. CDR3 bases: TGTGCCAGCAGTGAAGCACAGGGCACTTCACCCCTCCACTTT. As protein: CASSEAQGTSPLHF.

This rearrangement joins TRBV20-1 to TRBJ2-1; D unclear. Germline V gives CDR1 DFQATT, CDR2 SNEGSKA (reference sequence). Trimming took 6 bases from V and 4 from J, leaving 4 bases between them. This CDR3 spans 10 amino acids. The CDR3 loop reads CSATYNEQFF. CDR3 DNA: TGCAGTGCCACTTACAATGAGCAGTTCTTC.

This chain uses TRBV15 with TRBJ1-5, with D possibly TRBD1 on 6 matching bases. There are 18 residues in the CDR3. V was pared by 1 base and J by 0 bases, with 16 bases between. The germline CDR1 and CDR2 sequences are LNHNV and YYDKDF (reference sequence). DNA of the CDR3: TGTGCCACCAGCAGAGGAGCGGGGGGCCTTTCTAGCAATCAGCCCCAGCATTTT. Encoded protein: CATSRGAGGLSSNQPQHF. Full variable domain (remainder filled in from reference TRBV15 and TRBJ1-5): DAMVIQNPRYQVTQFGKPVTLSCSQTLNHNVMYWYQQKSSQAPKLLFHYYDKDFNNEADTPDNFQSRRPNTSFCFLDIRSPGLGDTAMYLCATSRGAGGLSSNQPQHFGDGTRLSIL.

The J gene is TRBJ1-2, the V gene TRBV7-9; 10 nucleotides agree with TRBD1. V gave up 4 bases and J gave up 4 bases; unmatched junction bases: 9. The germline V gene has CDR1 SEHNR and CDR2 FQNEAQ (reference sequence). The CDR3 is made up of 16 amino acids. The CDR3 bases are TGTGCCAGCAGCTCCCCCGGGACAGGGGACTCCTATGGCTACACCTTC. As protein: CASSSPGTGDSYGYTF.

This clone was counted a few times. The rearrangement links TRBV27 to TRBJ1-1; D is undetermined. The V gene lost 2 bases and the J gene lost 3 bases, with 7 bases spanning the gap. This CDR3 comprises 13 residues. CDR1 is MNHEY, CDR2 SMNVEV, per germline (reference sequence). The CDR3, as DNA: TGTGCCAGCAGTTTAAACCATCACACTGAAGCTTTCTTT. This gives the protein CASSLNHHTEAFF.

This clone was counted a single time. V usage is TRBV19 and J usage is TRBJ1-6, with 9 bases that match TRBD1. V lost 8 bases to trimming and J lost 5 bases; unmatched junction nucleotides: 7. In germline, CDR1 is LNHDA, CDR2 SQIVND (reference sequence). The CDR3 totals 15 residues. The CDR3 bases are TGTGCCAGTTGTCCCCGGGACAGGGATAATTCACCCCTCCACTTT. Its protein product is CASCPRDRDNSPLHF.

The rearrangement links TRBV5-4 to TRBJ1-2; 8 bases agree with TRBD1. This CDR3 spans 14 amino acids. The V segment lost 1 base and the J segment 9 bases; nucleotides outside the gene matches: 8. Germline V gene data show CDR1 as SGHNT and CDR2 as YYREEE (reference sequence). The CDR3 reads CASSLQGAHKSYTF. DNA of the CDR3: TGTGCCAGCAGCTTGCAGGGGGCGCATAAAAGCTACACCTTC.

This chain uses TRBV6-1 with TRBJ2-5; TRBD2 might be the D (6 bases). The CDR3 runs to 12 residues. The germline gives CDR1 MNHNS, CDR2 SASEGT. Trimming removed 7 bases from V and 4 bases from J, with 10 bases in between. This CDR3 is CASNHGRETQYF. The CDR3 coding sequence is TGTGCCAGCAATCACGGGAGAGAGACCCAGTACTTC.

The J gene is TRBJ1-6, the V gene TRBV27; the D gene is possibly TRBD1 (5 bases). V lost 4 bases and J 3 bases, leaving 10 bases between the germline ends. From germline, CDR1 is MNHEY and CDR2 SMNVEV (reference sequence). This CDR3 comprises 15 residues. CDR3 residues: CASSSGGVYNSPLHF. CDR3 nucleotides: TGTGCCAGCAGTTCGGGGGGGGTCTATAATTCACCCCTCCACTTT.

The CDR3 DNA reads TGTGCCAGCAGCCAAGATCTGGGCACGGATCACTATGGCTACACCTTC. Translating it yields CASSQDLGTDHYGYTF. The V gene is TRBV4-2, the J gene TRBJ1-2; D remains unclear. Germline loops: CDR1 LGHNA, CDR2 YNFKEQ. CDR3 size: 16 residues. Trimming cost V 0 bases and J 3 bases, with 14 bases left between them.

This clone was observed a single time. The V and J genes are TRBV7-3 and TRBJ1-1; D not certain. Trimming removed 2 bases at V and 3 bases at J, with 10 bases between. CDR3 length equals 14 residues. In germline, CDR1 is SGHTA, CDR2 FQGTGA. The DNA of the CDR3 is TGTGCCAGCAGCTTATCTGGGAGGGACACTGAAGCTTTCTTT. This gives the protein CASSLSGRDTEAFF.

The chain carries TRBV19 and TRBJ1-3, with D perhaps TRBD1 (5 bases). CDR1 and CDR2 from the germline V gene are LNHDA and SQIVND (reference sequence). Trimming pared 10 bases from V and 4 bases from J, leaving 20 bases between. This CDR3 comprises 15 residues. CDR3 in DNA: TGTGCCACCCGAACCGCCGGGGGGAACGGAAACACCATATATTTT. Amino acids: CATRTAGGNGNTIYF.